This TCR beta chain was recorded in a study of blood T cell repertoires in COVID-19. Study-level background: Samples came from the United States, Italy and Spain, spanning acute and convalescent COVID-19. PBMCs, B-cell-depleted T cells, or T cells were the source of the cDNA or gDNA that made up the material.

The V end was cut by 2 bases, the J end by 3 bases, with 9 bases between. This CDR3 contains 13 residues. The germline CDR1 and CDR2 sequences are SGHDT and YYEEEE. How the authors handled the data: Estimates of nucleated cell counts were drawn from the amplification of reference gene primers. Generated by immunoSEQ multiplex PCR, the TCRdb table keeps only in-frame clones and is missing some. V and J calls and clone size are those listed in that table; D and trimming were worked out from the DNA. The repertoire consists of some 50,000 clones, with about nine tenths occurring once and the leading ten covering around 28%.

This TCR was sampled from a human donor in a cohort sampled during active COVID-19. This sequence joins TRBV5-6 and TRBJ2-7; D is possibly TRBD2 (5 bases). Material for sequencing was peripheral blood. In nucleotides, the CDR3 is TGTGCCAGCAGCTTCAGAGGGTACTACGAGCAGTACTTC. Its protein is CASSFRGYYEQYF.